This record concerns one T cell receptor beta chain sequence. The antigen is undetermined. This sample stems from a study of response to subunit inactivated influenza vaccine. General study points: Seasonal influenza vaccination, on each occasion, was suggested by the authors to recruit few new T cells.

TCRdb reprocessed the RT-PCR reads via MiXCR and lists one record per CDR3 protein. The repertoire holds about 540,000 distinct CDR3 sequences, with approximately 15% as singletons. This CDR3 is 15 amino acids long. Trimming took 1 base from V and 5 from J, leaving 10 bases between them. Germline CDR1 SGHKS, CDR2 YYEKEE (reference sequence). This chain connects TRBV5-5 to TRBJ1-6; D unclear. The sequencing used PBMCs from blood, collected 11 to 12 days after vaccination. This TCR came from a man in his forties or fifties who received an inactivated influenza vaccine. The CDR3 sequence: CASSLSRRDNSPLHF. In DNA, the CDR3 is TGTGCCAGCAGCTTGTCTCGGAGGGATAATTCACCCCTCCACTTT.